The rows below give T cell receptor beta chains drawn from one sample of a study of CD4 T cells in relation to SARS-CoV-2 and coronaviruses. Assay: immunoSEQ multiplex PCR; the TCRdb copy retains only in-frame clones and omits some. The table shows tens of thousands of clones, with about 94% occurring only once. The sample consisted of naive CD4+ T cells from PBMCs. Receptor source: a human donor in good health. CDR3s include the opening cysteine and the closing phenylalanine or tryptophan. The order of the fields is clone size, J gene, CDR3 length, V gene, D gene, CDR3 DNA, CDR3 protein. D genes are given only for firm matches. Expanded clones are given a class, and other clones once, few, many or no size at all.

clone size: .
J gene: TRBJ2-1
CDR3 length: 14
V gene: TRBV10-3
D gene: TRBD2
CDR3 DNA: TGTGCCATCAATCGACTAGCGGAGTACAATGAGCAGTTCTTC
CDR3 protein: CAINRLAEYNEQFF

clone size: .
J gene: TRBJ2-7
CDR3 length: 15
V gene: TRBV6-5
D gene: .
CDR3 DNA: TGTGCCAGCAGTTACATGCAGACCGGCCCCTACGAGCAGTACTTC
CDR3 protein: CASSYMQTGPYEQYF

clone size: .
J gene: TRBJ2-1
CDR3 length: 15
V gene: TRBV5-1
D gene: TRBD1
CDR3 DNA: TGCGCCAGCAGCTTGGCCATAACAGGGGCCAATGAGCAGTTCTTC
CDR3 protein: CASSLAITGANEQFF

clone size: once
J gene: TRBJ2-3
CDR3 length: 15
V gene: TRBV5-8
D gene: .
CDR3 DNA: TGTGCCAGCAACTGGGCTACCCCTAGCACAGATACGCAGTATTTT
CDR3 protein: CASNWATPSTDTQYF

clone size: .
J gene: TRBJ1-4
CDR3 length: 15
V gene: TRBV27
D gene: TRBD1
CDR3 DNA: TGTGCCAGCAGTTTTTTGGGACAGGGTTCTGAAAAACTGTTTTTT
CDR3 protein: CASSFLGQGSEKLFF

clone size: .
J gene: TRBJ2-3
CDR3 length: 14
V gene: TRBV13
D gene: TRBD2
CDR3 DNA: TGTGCCAGCAACAGCGGGAGTTGGTCAGATACGCAGTATTTT
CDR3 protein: CASNSGSWSDTQYF

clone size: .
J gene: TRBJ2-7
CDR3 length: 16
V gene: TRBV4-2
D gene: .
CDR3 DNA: TGTGCCAGCAGCCAGCAGCAACAGGGAAGCTCCTACGAGCAGTACTTC
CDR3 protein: CASSQQQQGSSYEQYF

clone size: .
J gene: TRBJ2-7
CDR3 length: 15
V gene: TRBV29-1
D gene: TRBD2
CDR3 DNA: TGCAGCGCGGGACTAGCGGAGCAGCCCCCCTACGAGCAGTACTTC
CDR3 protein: CSAGLAEQPPYEQYF

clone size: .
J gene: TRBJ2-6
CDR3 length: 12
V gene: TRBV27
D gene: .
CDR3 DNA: TGTGCCAGCAGAGGTGTGGCCAACGTCCTGACTTTC
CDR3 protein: CASRGVANVLTF

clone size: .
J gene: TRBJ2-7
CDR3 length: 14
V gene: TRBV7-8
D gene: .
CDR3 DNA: TGTGCCAGCAGCTCTACAGAGACCTCCTACGAGCAGTACTTC
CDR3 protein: CASSSTETSYEQYF

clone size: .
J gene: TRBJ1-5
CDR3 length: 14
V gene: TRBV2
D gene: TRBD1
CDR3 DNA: TGTGCCAGCAGGACTTTCACAGGGGGCCAGCCCCAGCATTTT
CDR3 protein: CASRTFTGGQPQHF

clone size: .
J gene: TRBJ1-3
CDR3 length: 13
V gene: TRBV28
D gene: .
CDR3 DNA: TGTGCCAGCAGCAACCCCCCAGGGGACACCATATATTTT
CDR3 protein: CASSNPPGDTIYF

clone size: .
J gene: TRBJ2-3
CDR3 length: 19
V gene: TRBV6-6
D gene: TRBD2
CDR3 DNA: TGTGCCAGCAGCTACCGGGGACTAGCGGGAGCCACTAGCACAGATACGCAGTATTTT
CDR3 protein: CASSYRGLAGATSTDTQYF

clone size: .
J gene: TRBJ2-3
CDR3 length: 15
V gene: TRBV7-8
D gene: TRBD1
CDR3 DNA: TGTGCCAGCAGCTTTGAACACAGGGGGACGGATACGCAGTATTTT
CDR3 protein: CASSFEHRGTDTQYF

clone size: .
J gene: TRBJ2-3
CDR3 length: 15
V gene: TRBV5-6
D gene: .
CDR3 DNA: TGTGCCAGCAGCAAGGGCCCGGGACGGGGAGATACGCAGTATTTT
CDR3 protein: CASSKGPGRGDTQYF

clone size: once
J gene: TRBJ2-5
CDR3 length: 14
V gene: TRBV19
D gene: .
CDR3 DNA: TGTGCCAGTAGCCGGGACCGCCGACAAGAGACCCAGTACTTC
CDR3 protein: CASSRDRRQETQYF

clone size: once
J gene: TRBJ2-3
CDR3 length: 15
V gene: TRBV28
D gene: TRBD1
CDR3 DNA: TGTGCCAGCAGTTCTCAGGGGGCCGGCACAGATACGCAGTATTTT
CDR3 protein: CASSSQGAGTDTQYF

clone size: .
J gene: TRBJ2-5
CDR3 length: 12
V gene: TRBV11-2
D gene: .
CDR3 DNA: TGTGCCAGCAGCTCGGACCAAGAGACCCAGTACTTC
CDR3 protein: CASSSDQETQYF

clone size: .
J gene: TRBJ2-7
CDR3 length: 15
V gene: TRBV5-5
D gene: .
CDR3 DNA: TGTGCCAGCAGCTTGGCATTGTCAGGGAATCGGGAGCAGTACTTC
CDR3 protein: CASSLALSGNREQYF

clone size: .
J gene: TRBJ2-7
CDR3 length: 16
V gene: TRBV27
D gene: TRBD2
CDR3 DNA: TGTGCCAGCAGTTTGATAGGCGGGAGAGGAACCTACGAGCAGTACTTC
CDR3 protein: CASSLIGGRGTYEQYF

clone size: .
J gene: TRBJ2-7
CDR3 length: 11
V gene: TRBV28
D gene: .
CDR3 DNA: TGTGCCAGCAGTCCTAGATACGAGCAGTACTTC
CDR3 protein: CASSPRYEQYF

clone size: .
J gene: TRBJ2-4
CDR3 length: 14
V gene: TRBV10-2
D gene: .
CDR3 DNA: TGCGCCAGCAGGATCTCCGGGACGGGAAACATTCAGTACTTC
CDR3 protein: CASRISGTGNIQYF